The 15 T cell receptor beta chains below come from one sample, sequenced in a study of regulatory T cells in long-lasting Graves disease. Time point meaning: newly diagnosed GD, antithyroid drugs for less than 3 months. Following extraction of RNA from PBMCs, that RNA was used to make the TCR library. Through Arm-PCR of CDR3 regions and iRepertoire HTBI primers, TCR beta libraries were built. One entry per CDR3 protein, called by TCRdb with MiXCR from the multiplex PCR reads. The sample carries over 500,000 distinct CDR3 sequences, 16% recorded once. In addition, the sample was reused for a study of T cells in Graves' hyperthyroidism and ophthalmopathy.

Material: peripheral blood mononuclear cells (PBMCs), obtained at new diagnosis, from a patient treated with antithyroid drugs. The receptor set was obtained from a woman in her thirties with Graves disease.

This clonotype was seen a handful of times. The rearrangement uses TRBV6-1 and TRBJ2-6; D is perhaps TRBD1 or TRBD2 (5 bases each). The V end lost 6 bases, the J end lost 0 bases, and 9 bases lay between the germline ends. The CDR3 loop spans 15 amino acids. Germline assignment: CDR1 MNHNS and CDR2 SASEGT. The chain's CDR3 is CASRNGGSGANVLTF. DNA for the CDR3: TGTGCCAGCAGGAATGGGGGCTCTGGGGCCAACGTCCTGACTTTC.

This clonotype was picked up many times. The chain uses TRBV5-1 and TRBJ2-7, with D hard to call. Deletions cut 0 bases from V and 0 bases from J, with 4 bases between. CDR1 is SGHRS, CDR2 YFSETQ, per germline. The CDR3 runs 13 residues. The CDR3 spells CASSLVSSYEQYF. CDR3 bases: TGCGCCAGCAGCTTGGTGAGCTCCTACGAGCAGTACTTC.

Only a few counts were recorded for this clonotype. V gene TRBV6-5 combines with J gene TRBJ2-7; D uncertain. This CDR3 comprises 13 residues. V dropped 4 bases and J dropped 5 bases, with 12 bases sitting between them. The germline CDR1 and CDR2 sequences are MNHEY and SVGAGI. This CDR3 reads CASSWSPKNEQYF. In DNA, the CDR3 is TGTGCCAGCAGTTGGAGTCCTAAAAACGAGCAGTACTTC.

V is TRBV12-3 or TRBV12-4 and J is TRBJ2-3; weak D call: TRBD2 (5 bases). The germline V and J ends were trimmed by 6 bases and 2 bases, with 15 bases remaining between them. This CDR3 is 15 amino acids long. This CDR3 reads CASSRQGLTTDTQYF. CDR3 DNA sequence: TGTGCCAGCAGCAGACAAGGACTTACCACAGATACGCAGTATTTT.

The genes are TRBV9 and TRBJ2-7; D assignment may be TRBD1 or TRBD2 (6 bases each). Germline-derived CDR1 and CDR2 are SGDLS and YYNGEE. The CDR3 consists of 17 residues. V shed 0 bases and J shed 0 bases, with 16 bases lying between them. CDR3 DNA: TGTGCCAGCAGCGTAGAGGATCGAGGGGGGAGCTCCTACGAGCAGTACTTC. Protein sequence: CASSVEDRGGSSYEQYF.

This clonotype has just a few counts. J is TRBJ1-2 and V is TRBV3-1; TRBD1 aligns across 10 bases. The CDR3 has 13 residues. V lost 7 bases to trimming and J lost 8 bases; unmatched junction nucleotides: 7. Germline CDR1 and CDR2: LGHDT and YNNKEL (reference sequence). CDR3 bases: TGTGCCAGCAACCCCGGGACAGGGGAAGGCTACACCTTC. Protein sequence: CASNPGTGEGYTF.

This clonotype was seen more than once but under ten times. J is TRBJ2-2 and V is TRBV3-1; TRBD2 might be the D (6 bases). V was cut by 6 bases and J by 5 bases, with 13 bases left in between. The CDR3 runs to 14 residues. Germline values: CDR1 LGHDT, CDR2 YNNKEL (reference sequence). The CDR3 nucleotides read TGTGCCAGCAGAGGGGACTCTTTAACCGGGGAGCTGTTTTTT. The encoded protein is CASRGDSLTGELFF.

This clonotype was seen ten or more times. The genes are TRBV15 and TRBJ2-7; TRBD2 agrees at 9 bases. In germline, CDR1 is LNHNV, CDR2 YYDKDF (reference sequence). J was trimmed by 6 bases and V by 3 bases; bases with no gene match: 9. The CDR3 sequence is 15 residues long. The DNA of the CDR3 is TGTGCCACCAGCAGCCTTCTAGCGGGACCCGGCGAGCAGTACTTC. Translated: CATSSLLAGPGEQYF.

In this sample, this clonotype turned up many times. The CDR3 sequence is CASSYSSGGNTIYF. Written as DNA, the CDR3 is TGTGCCAGCAGTTACTCATCCGGGGGAAACACCATATATTTT. The V and J genes are TRBV6-5 and TRBJ1-3, with D hard to call. V lost 0 bases, J lost 4 bases, and 7 bases lay in between. The CDR3 has 14 residues. Germline lookup yields CDR1 MNHEY and CDR2 SVGAGI.

This clonotype was counted ten times or more. J is TRBJ1-2 and V is TRBV6-5; D gene unclear. Germline-derived CDR1 and CDR2 are MNHEY and SVGAGI. V was trimmed by 4 bases and J by 3 bases, leaving 12 bases between them. This CDR3 region has 14 residues. DNA for the CDR3: TGTGCCAGCAGTTCGGTGAAAATCCACTATGGCTACACCTTC. Protein: CASSSVKIHYGYTF.

This clonotype has more than one count but fewer than ten. The chain combines TRBV30 with TRBJ2-7; 8 bases are a match to TRBD2. Germline CDR1 GTSNPN, CDR2 SVGIG (reference sequence). The ends lost 5 bases at V and 3 bases at J; junction bases unmatched: 6. The CDR3 covers 13 residues. CDR3 nucleotide sequence: TGTGCCTGGGGGGGTAGCGGGATCTACGAGCAGTACTTC. Its protein is CAWGGSGIYEQYF.

This clonotype showed up many times. The genes are TRBV30 and TRBJ1-4; a weak D match, TRBD1 (6 bases). This CDR3 has 14 residues. CDR1 is GTSNPN and CDR2 is SVGIG in the germline V gene (reference sequence). Trimming pared 1 base from V and 7 bases from J, leaving 13 bases between. The CDR3 sequence is CAWSGGAGAEKLFF. CDR3 nucleotide sequence: TGTGCCTGGAGTGGGGGGGCAGGGGCTGAAAAACTGTTTTTT.

V gene TRBV10-2 combines with J gene TRBJ1-4; D perhaps matches TRBD1 (5 bases). This CDR3 contains 13 residues. Trimming shortened V by 6 bases and J by 6 bases, and 11 bases separated the two germline ends. Germline values: CDR1 WSHSY, CDR2 SAAADI. The DNA of the CDR3 is TGCGCCAGCAGATACGGGGGGGATGAAAAACTGTTTTTT. Amino acids: CASRYGGDEKLFF.

This clonotype was seen ten or more times. The chain carries TRBV28 and TRBJ1-2; TRBD1 matches at 9 bases. J was trimmed by 1 base and V by 7 bases; bases with no gene match: 16. The CDR3 contains 18 residues. Germline lookup yields CDR1 MDHEN and CDR2 SYDVKM. The CDR3 coding sequence is TGTGCCAGCACTCCCTCCGGGACAGGGTGGGGAGTTAACTATGGCTACACCTTC. Translated: CASTPSGTGWGVNYGYTF.

This clonotype was counted a few times. The chain uses TRBV27 and TRBJ2-3, with a weak D call TRBD2 (6 bases). Germline CDR1 and CDR2: MNHEY and SMNVEV (reference sequence). This CDR3 is 15 amino acids long. V was clipped by 7 bases and J by 3 bases, with 17 bases between them. This CDR3 reads CASTTTRLGTDTQYF. For the CDR3, the DNA is TGTGCCAGCACCACGACTAGACTGGGTACAGATACGCAGTATTTT.